The entry that follows covers one TCR beta chain sequence. This record belongs to a study of OX40 agonist ivuxolimab in advanced cancers. TCRdb keeps only in-frame clones here, not all; method: immunoSEQ multiplex PCR. The sample lists some 85,000 clones, about 90% seen once, with around 1.7% in the top ten. V dropped 5 bases and J dropped 4 bases, with 14 bases sitting between them. The CDR3 consists of 14 residues. Per the germline V gene, CDR1 is LNHDA and CDR2 is SQIVND (reference sequence). This receptor was obtained from an adult with an advanced solid tumor such as melanoma, head and neck, liver or kidney cancer. Sequencing was performed on CD4+ or CD8+ T cells sorted from blood, taken in a trial of the OX40 agonist ivuxolimab. J is TRBJ1-2 and V is TRBV19, with D hard to call. The CDR3 loop reads CASSRLPSAYGYTF. The DNA of the CDR3 is TGTGCCAGTAGTCGGCTTCCGTCAGCCTATGGCTACACCTTC.